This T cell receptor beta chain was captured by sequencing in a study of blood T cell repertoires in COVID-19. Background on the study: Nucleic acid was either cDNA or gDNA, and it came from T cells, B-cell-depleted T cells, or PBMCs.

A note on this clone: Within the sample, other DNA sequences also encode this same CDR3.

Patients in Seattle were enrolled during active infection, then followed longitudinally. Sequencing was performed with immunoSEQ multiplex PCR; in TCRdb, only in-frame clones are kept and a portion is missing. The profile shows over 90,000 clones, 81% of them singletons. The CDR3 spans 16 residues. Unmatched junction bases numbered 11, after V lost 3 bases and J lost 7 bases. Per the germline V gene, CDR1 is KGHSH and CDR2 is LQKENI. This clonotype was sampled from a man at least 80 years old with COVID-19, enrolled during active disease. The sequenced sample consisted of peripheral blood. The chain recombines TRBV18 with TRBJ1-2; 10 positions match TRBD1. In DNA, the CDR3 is TGTGCCAGCTCACCCCCTACTCGACAGGGGGCCTCTGGCTACACCTTC. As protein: CASSPPTRQGASGYTF.